This T cell receptor (beta chain) was recorded in a study of blood T cell repertoires in COVID-19. As for the study in general: PBMCs, B-cell-depleted T cells, or T cells provided the cDNA or gDNA that made up the material.

As originally analysed: Reference gene primer amplification gave nucleated cell count estimates. Measured with immunoSEQ multiplex PCR; TCRdb has only the in-frame clones, and not every one. Clone size and V and J calls were adopted from that table, with D and trimming inferred from the DNA. This table has approximately 350,000 clones, roughly 90% appearing once. Source material: peripheral blood. This TCR came from a woman between 55 and 75 years old with COVID-19, enrolled during active disease.

The CDR3: CSASLRGETQYF. The CDR3 DNA is TGCAGTGCTAGTTTAAGGGGGGAGACCCAGTACTTC. This chain connects TRBV20-1 to TRBJ2-5, with D possibly matching TRBD1 (6 bases). Germline-derived CDR1 and CDR2 are DFQATT and SNEGSKA (reference sequence). Trimming cost V 3 bases and J 5 bases, with 10 bases left between them. CDR3 length equals 12 residues.